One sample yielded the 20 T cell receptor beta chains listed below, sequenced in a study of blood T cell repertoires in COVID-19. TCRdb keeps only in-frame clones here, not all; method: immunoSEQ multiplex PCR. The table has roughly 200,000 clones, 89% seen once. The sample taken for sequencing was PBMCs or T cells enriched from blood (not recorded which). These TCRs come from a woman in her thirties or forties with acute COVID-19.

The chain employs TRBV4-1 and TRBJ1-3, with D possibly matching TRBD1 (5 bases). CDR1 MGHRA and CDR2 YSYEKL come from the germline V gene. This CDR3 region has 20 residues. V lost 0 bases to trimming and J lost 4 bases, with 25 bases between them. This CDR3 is CASSQEGLDTRLTSGNTIYF. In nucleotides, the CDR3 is TGCGCCAGCAGCCAAGAGGGGCTGGACACCCGACTTACTTCCGGAAACACCATATATTTT.

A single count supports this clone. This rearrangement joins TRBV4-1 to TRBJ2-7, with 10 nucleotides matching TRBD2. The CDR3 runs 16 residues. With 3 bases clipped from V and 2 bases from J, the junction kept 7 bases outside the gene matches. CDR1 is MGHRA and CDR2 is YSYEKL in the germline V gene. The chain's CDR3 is CASSQGPSGGAYEQYF. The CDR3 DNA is TGCGCCAGCAGCCAGGGACCTAGCGGGGGAGCCTACGAGCAGTACTTC.

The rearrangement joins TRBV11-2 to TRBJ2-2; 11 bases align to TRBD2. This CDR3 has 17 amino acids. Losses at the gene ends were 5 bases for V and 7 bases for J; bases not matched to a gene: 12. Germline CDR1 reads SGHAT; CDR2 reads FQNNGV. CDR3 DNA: TGTGCCAGCAGCCCACCCACTAGCGGGAGCGGAAGCGGGGAGCTGTTTTTT. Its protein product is CASSPPTSGSGSGELFF.

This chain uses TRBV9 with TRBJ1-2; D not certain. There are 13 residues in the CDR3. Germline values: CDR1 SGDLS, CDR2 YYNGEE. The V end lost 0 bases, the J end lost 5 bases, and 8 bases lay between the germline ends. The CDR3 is CASSVDQRYGYTF. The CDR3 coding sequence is TGTGCCAGCAGCGTAGATCAGCGGTATGGCTACACCTTC.

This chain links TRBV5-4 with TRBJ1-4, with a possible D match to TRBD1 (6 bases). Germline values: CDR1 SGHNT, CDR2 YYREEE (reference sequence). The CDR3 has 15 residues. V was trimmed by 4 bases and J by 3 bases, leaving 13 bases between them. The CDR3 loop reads CASSARGAANEKLFF. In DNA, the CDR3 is TGTGCCAGCAGCGCTCGGGGGGCCGCTAATGAAAAACTGTTTTTT.

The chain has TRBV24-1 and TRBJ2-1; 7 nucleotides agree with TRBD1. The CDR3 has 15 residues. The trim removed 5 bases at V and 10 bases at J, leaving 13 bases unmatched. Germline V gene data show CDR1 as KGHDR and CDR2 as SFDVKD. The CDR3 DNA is TGTGCCACCAGTGGGCTCGCACAGGGGCTAAACGAGCAGTTCTTC. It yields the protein CATSGLAQGLNEQFF.

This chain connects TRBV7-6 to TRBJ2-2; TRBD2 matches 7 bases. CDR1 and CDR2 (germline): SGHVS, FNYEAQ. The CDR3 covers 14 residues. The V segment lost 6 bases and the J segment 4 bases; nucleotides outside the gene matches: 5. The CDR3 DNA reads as TGTGCCAGCAGAGCACTAGCGATCACCGGGGAGCTGTTTTTT. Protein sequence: CASRALAITGELFF.

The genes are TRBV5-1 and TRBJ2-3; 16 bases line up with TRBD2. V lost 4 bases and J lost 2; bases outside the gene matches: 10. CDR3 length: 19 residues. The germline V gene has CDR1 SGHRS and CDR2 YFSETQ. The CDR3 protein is CASSRGGLAGGRDTDTQYF. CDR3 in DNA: TGCGCCAGCAGCCGCGGGGGACTAGCGGGAGGGCGGGACACAGATACGCAGTATTTT.

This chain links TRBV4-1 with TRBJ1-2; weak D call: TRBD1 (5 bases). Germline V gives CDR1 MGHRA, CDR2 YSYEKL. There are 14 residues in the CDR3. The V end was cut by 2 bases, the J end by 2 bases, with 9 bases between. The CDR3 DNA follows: TGCGCCAGCAGCCAAAGGAACAGGAACTATGGCTACACCTTC. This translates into CASSQRNRNYGYTF.

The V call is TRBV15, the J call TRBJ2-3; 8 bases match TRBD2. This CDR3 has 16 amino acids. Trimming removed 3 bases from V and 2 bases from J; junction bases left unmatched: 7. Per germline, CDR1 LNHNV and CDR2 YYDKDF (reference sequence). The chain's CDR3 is CATSRTQRGYTDTQYF. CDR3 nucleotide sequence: TGTGCCACCAGCAGGACCCAGCGGGGGTACACAGATACGCAGTATTTT.

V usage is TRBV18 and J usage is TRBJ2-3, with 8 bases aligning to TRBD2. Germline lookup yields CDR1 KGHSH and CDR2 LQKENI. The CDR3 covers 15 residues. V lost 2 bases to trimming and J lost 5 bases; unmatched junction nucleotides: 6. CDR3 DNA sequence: TGTGCCAGCTCACCAAAATCGGGGGGGCTAGATACGCAGTATTTT. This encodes CASSPKSGGLDTQYF.

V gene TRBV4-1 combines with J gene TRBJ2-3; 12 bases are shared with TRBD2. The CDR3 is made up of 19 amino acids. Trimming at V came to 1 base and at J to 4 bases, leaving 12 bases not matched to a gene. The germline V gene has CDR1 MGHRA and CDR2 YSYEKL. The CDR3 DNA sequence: TGCGCCAGCAGCCAAGGAGCGGCTAGCGGGGGGGCCGGGGCAGATACGCAGTATTTT. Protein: CASSQGAASGGAGADTQYF.

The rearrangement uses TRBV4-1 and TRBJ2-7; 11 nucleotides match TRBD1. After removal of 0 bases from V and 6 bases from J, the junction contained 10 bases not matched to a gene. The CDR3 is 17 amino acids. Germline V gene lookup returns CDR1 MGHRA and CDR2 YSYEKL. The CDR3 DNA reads TGCGCCAGCAGCCAAGAAAGCTTTGGGACAGGGGGTCGCGAGCAGTACTTC. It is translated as CASSQESFGTGGREQYF.

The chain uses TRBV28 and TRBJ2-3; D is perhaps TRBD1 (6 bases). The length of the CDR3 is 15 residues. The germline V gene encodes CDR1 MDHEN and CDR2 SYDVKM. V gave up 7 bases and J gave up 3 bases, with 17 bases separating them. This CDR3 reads CASTPRTAGTDTQYF. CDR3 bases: TGTGCCAGCACTCCCCGGACAGCCGGTACAGATACGCAGTATTTT.

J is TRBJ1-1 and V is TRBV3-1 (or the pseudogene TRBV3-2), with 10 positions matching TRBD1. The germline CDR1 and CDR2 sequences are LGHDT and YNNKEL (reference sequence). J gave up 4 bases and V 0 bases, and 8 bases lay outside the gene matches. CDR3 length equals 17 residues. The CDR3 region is CASSQESDRGSGTEAFF. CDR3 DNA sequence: TGTGCCAGCAGCCAAGAATCGGACAGGGGGAGCGGCACTGAAGCTTTCTTT.

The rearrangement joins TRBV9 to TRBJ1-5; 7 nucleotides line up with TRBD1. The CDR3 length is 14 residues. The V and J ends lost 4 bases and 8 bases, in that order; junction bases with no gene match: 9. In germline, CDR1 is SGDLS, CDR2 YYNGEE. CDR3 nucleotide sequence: TGTGCCAGCAGCTTGGGACAGCCTGGGGAGCCCCAGCATTTT. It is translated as CASSLGQPGEPQHF. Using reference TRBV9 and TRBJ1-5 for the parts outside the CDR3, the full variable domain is DSGVTQTPKHLITATGQRVTLRCSPRSGDLSVYWYQQSLDQGLQFLIQYYNGEERAKGNILERFSAQQFPDLHSELNLSSLELGDSALYFCASSLGQPGEPQHFGDGTRLSIL.

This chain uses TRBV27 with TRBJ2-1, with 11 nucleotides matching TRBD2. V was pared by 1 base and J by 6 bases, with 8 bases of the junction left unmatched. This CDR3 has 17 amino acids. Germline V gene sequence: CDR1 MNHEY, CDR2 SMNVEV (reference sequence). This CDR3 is CASSLLGLADSPNEQFF. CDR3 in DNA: TGTGCCAGCAGTTTATTGGGACTAGCGGACTCCCCCAATGAGCAGTTCTTC.

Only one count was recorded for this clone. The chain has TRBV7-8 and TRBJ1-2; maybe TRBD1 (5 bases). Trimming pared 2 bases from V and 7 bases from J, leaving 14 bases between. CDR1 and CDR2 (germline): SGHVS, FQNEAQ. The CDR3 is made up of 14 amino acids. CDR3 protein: CASSLKQVPSGYTF. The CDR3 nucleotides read TGTGCCAGCAGCTTAAAACAGGTTCCCTCTGGCTACACCTTC.

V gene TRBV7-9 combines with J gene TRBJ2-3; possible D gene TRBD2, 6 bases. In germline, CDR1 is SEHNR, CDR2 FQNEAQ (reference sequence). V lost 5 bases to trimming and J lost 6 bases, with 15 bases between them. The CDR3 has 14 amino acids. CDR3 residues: CASSPRAGLDTQYF. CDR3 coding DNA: TGTGCCAGCAGCCCCAGGGCGGGACTGGATACGCAGTATTTT.

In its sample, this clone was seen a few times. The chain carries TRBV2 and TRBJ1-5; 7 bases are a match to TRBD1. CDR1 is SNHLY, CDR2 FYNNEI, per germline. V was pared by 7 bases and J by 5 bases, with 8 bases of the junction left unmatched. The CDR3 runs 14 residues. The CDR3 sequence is CASNRQGIDQPQHF. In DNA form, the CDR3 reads TGTGCCAGCAATCGACAGGGAATCGATCAGCCCCAGCATTTT.